One and the same sample provided the 23 T cell receptor beta chains below, sequenced in a study of tumor and adjacent non-tumor tissue in lung cancer. TCRbeta libraries were built with three rounds of nested PCR, modified from ARM-PCR. A single record per CDR3 protein comes from TCRdb applying MiXCR to the multiplex PCR reads. Among under 80,000 distinct CDR3 sequences, roughly three quarters were seen once, and the ten largest hold 40% to 55%. The template was RNA from unsorted bulk tissue. This non-tumor lung sample came from over 3 cm beyond the tumor edge. The sample was distant non-tumor lung tissue. The receptor source for this set is a man in his sixties with non-small cell lung cancer.

On this clonotype itself: A much bigger clone sits one base away, suggesting this may be a read error. The rearrangement links TRBV28 to TRBJ2-3; 7 bases match TRBD1. The CDR3 is made up of 19 amino acids. Germline loops: CDR1 MDHEN, CDR2 SYDVKM. CDR3 sequence (DNA): TGTGCCTGCAGTTTATCCGCCGGAGGCAGGGGGTTTAGCACAGATACGCAGTATTTT. It is translated as CACSLSAGGRGFSTDTQYF.

Note on this clonotype: Lacking the conserved final phenylalanine or tryptophan, this CDR3 likely reflects a read error. The CDR3 loop reads CASQGTTSCNEQFY. The CDR3 nucleotides are TGTGCCTCACAGGGAACGACAAGCTGCAATGAGCAGTTCTAC. The V gene is TRBV28, the J gene TRBJ2-1, with D perhaps matching TRBD1 (6 bases). In germline, CDR1 is MDHEN, CDR2 SYDVKM. Trimming pared 11 bases from V and 6 bases from J, leaving 20 bases between. The CDR3 totals 14 residues.

The V call is TRBV6-6, the J call TRBJ1-2, with no clear D. The germline CDR1 and CDR2 sequences are MNHNY and SVGAGI (reference sequence). Trimming removed 10 bases at V and 10 bases at J, with 13 bases between. The CDR3 is 10 residues long. The CDR3 region has the DNA TGTGCCATCAGCCTTGATGCCTACACCTTC. As protein: CAISLDAYTF.

This clonotype was observed once. The CDR3 ends on some other residue instead of the conserved phenylalanine or tryptophan, so this is likely a read error. The chain carries TRBV29-1 and TRBJ2-7, with TRBD1 identical over 8 bases. Looked up from germline, CDR1 is SQVTM and CDR2 is ANQGSEA. The length of the CDR3 is 15 residues. In nucleotides, the CDR3 is TGCAGCGTTGAAGATAGACAGGGGAAAACCTACAAGCAGTACATC. This codes for CSVEDRQGKTYKQYI.

The genes are TRBV9 and TRBJ1-1; D gene uncertain. Trimming removed 0 bases from V and 5 bases from J, with 14 bases in between. CDR1 is SGDLS and CDR2 is YYNGEE in the germline V gene. The CDR3 is 15 residues long. CDR3: CASSVEGRGGTEAFF. CDR3 in DNA: TGTGCCAGCAGCGTAGAAGGGCGGGGTGGGACTGAAGCTTTCTTT.

The chain joins TRBV29-1 to TRBJ2-3; possible D gene TRBD2, 5 bases. Germline V gene sequence: CDR1 SQVTM, CDR2 ANQGSEA. CDR3 length: 12 residues. The V and J ends lost 7 bases and 5 bases respectively, with 13 bases between them. The CDR3 protein is CSGSDSGDTQYF. CDR3 sequence (DNA): TGCAGCGGATCGGACTCGGGAGATACGCAGTATTTT.

With regard to this clonotype: A much larger clone lies one base from this, so it may be a read error. V is TRBV11-2 and J is TRBJ2-2; 9 bases map to TRBD2. Losses at the gene ends were 1 base for V and 3 bases for J; bases not matched to a gene: 6. Looked up from germline, CDR1 is SGHAT and CDR2 is FQNNGV. The CDR3 totals 17 residues. CDR3 sequence reads: CASSLGASGAHTGELFF. In DNA, the CDR3 is TGTGCCAGCAGCTTAGGCGCTAGCGGGGCGCACACCGGGGAGCTGTTTTTT.

The chain has TRBV24-1 and TRBJ2-1; D is possibly TRBD2 (5 bases). V shed 6 bases and J shed 6 bases, with 17 bases lying between them. There are 15 residues in the CDR3. The germline gives CDR1 KGHDR, CDR2 SFDVKD. This CDR3 reads CATSNIGQDSNEQFF. The CDR3 region has the DNA TGTGCCACCAGTAATATAGGTCAGGACTCCAATGAGCAGTTCTTC.

This clonotype appeared once. This sequence joins TRBV6-6 and TRBJ1-1; TRBD1 matches 9 bases. This CDR3 comprises 14 residues. The V gene end was trimmed by 7 bases and the J gene end by 5 bases; junction bases not matched to a gene: 8. Per the germline V gene, CDR1 is MNHNY and CDR2 is SVGAGI (reference sequence). CDR3 nucleotide sequence: TGTGCCAGCACTGCCCAGACAGGGGGAACTGAAGCTTTCTTT. As protein: CASTAQTGGTEAFF.

A word on this clonotype: The CDR3 does not close with the conserved phenylalanine or tryptophan, likely indicating a read error. The CDR3 spells CSVLGRGETGYTS. CDR3 sequence (DNA): TGCAGCGTCCTGGGGAGGGGCGAGACTGGCTACACCTCC. The gene calls are TRBV29-1 and TRBJ1-2, with D possibly TRBD1 on 5 matching bases. This CDR3 comprises 13 residues. The germline V gene encodes CDR1 SQVTM and CDR2 ANQGSEA. V shed 6 bases and J shed 7 bases, with 18 bases lying between them.

Of note for this clonotype: This may be a read error, as it is one base from a much larger clone. The gene calls are TRBV2 and TRBJ2-5; unclear D gene. CDR3 length: 11 residues. CDR1 is SNHLY and CDR2 is FYNNEI in the germline V gene. This CDR3 reads CVSKQEETQYF. CDR3 DNA sequence: TGTGTCAGCAAGCAGGAAGAGACCCAGTACTTC.

The chain links TRBV28 to TRBJ1-2, with D possibly being TRBD1 (5 bases). Trimming removed 7 bases at V and 6 bases at J, with 18 bases between. CDR3 length equals 14 residues. Per the germline V gene, CDR1 is MDHEN and CDR2 is SYDVKM. CDR3 amino acids: CASIQPGTKNGYTF. In DNA, the CDR3 is TGTGCCAGCATTCAACCAGGGACCAAAAATGGCTACACCTTC.

Concerning this clonotype itself: As the CDR3 is not closed by the conserved phenylalanine or tryptophan, this likely results from a read error. The DNA is omitted, as the CDR3 cannot be located on it reliably, and the CDR3 follows TCRdb's listing. This rearrangement joins TRBV29-1 to TRBJ1-1; the D call in the table, TRBD1, was not verified against the DNA. The CDR3 spans 12 amino acids, including both terminal residues. From germline, CDR1 is SQVTM and CDR2 ANQGSEA. The CDR3 reads CSVDRVNTEALL.

Worth noting for this clonotype: This may be a read error, as it is one base from a much larger clone. The V gene is TRBV20-1, the J gene TRBJ2-7; D is perhaps TRBD1 or TRBD2 (7 bases each). Germline V lookup: CDR1 DFQATT, CDR2 SNEGSKA (reference sequence). This CDR3 has 13 residues. The CDR3 sequence: CGASRGRAYEQYF. CDR3 nucleotides: TGCGGTGCTAGCAGGGGGAGGGCTTACGAGCAGTACTTC.

The rearrangement links TRBV6-2 or TRBV6-3 to TRBJ2-1; maybe TRBD1 (6 bases). The CDR3 extends over 14 amino acids. Looked up from germline, CDR1 is MNHEY and CDR2 is SVGEGT. In DNA form, the CDR3 reads TGTACGGGCAATAAACAGGGCTCCTACAATGAGCAGTTCTTC. Residues: CTGNKQGSYNEQFF.

As regards this clonotype: Its ends do not fully match the called genes, so a read error is possible. The chain has TRBV11-3 and TRBJ2-1, with D possibly being TRBD2 (7 bases). The CDR3 loop spans 14 amino acids. CDR1 is SGHNT, CDR2 YENEEA, per germline. CDR3 bases: TGTACCAGCAGCCCAGAGGGGGAGGGCAATGAGCAGTTCTTT. It encodes CTSSPEGEGNEQFF. Full variable domain (remainder filled in from reference TRBV11-3 and TRBJ2-1): EAGVVQSPRYKIIEKKQPVAFWCNPISGHNTLYWYLQNLGQGPELLIRYENEEAVDDSQLPKDRFSAERLKGVDSTLKIQPAELGDSAVYLCTSSPEGEGNEQFFGPGTRLTVL.

The rearrangement links TRBV13 to TRBJ2-7; 14 bases match TRBD2. CDR3 size: 16 residues. Germline lookup yields CDR1 PRHDT and CDR2 FYEKMQ (reference sequence). In DNA form, the CDR3 reads TGTACCAACAGCTGGGGACTAGCGGGAGTAACCTACGAGCAGTACTTC. Protein: CTNSWGLAGVTYEQYF.

This chain joins TRBV5-1 and TRBJ1-2; D is undetermined. V was pared by 7 bases and J by 3 bases, with 19 bases between. Germline CDR1 reads SGHRS; CDR2 reads YFSETQ. The CDR3 covers 15 residues. CDR3 nucleotide sequence: TGCGCCAGCGATTCGTCCGGGAATTTTCACTATGGCTACACCTTC. Residues: CASDSSGNFHYGYTF.

For the CDR3, the DNA is TGCAGCGTCGCCCTTGGCGGGGTCTCTTACGAGCAGTTCTTC. Its translation: CSVALGGVSYEQFF. This chain connects TRBV29-1 to TRBJ2-7; tentatively, D is TRBD2 (6 bases). The DNA matches TRBJ2-1 better at its end, which makes the J call doubtful. Germline CDR1 is SQVTM and CDR2 is ANQGSEA. The CDR3 contains 14 residues.

This clonotype was seen a handful of times. The chain carries TRBV7-3 and TRBJ2-7; D assignment may be TRBD1 or TRBD2 (5 bases each). From germline, CDR1 is SGHTA and CDR2 FQGTGA. The CDR3 totals 14 residues. V was clipped by 5 bases and J by 0 bases, with 11 bases between them. The CDR3 loop reads CASSTGPNSYEQYF. Written as DNA, the CDR3 is TGTGCCAGCAGCACGGGACCAAACTCCTACGAGCAGTACTTC.

Details on this clonotype: The CDR3 does not end in the conserved phenylalanine or tryptophan, so this is likely a read error. The rearrangement joins TRBV6-1 to TRBJ2-1, with D hard to call. Germline V lookup: CDR1 MNHNS, CDR2 SASEGT. The CDR3 has 12 amino acids. The CDR3 here is CASREGFNEQFL. CDR3 coding DNA: TGTGCCAGCAGAGAAGGGTTCAATGAGCAGTTCCTC.

This clonotype appeared once. One junction end disagrees with the germline gene, perhaps due to a read error. The CDR3 DNA reads as TGCAACGTTGACCGGGAAAGCGGTTACATCTTC. As protein: CNVDRESGYIF. This rearrangement joins TRBV29-1 to TRBJ1-2; D is undetermined. The CDR3 totals 11 residues. Looked up from germline, CDR1 is SQVTM and CDR2 is ANQGSEA.

In this sample, this clonotype turned up a few times. This may stem from a read error, because a much larger clone lies one nucleotide away. The chain uses TRBV10-3 and TRBJ2-7; D is unresolved. The length of the CDR3 is 15 residues. The V gene lost 4 bases and the J gene lost 0 bases, with 13 bases spanning the gap. Germline V gene data show CDR1 as ENHRY and CDR2 as SYGVKD. This chain's CDR3 is CAISVSTANSYEQYF. CDR3 bases: TGTGCCATCAGTGTGTCTACAGCTAACTCCTACGAGCAGTACTTC.